A single sample is the source of the 23 T cell receptor beta chains below, sequenced in a study of human T cells and chemical hapten exposure. Time point specified: patch test 2, 6 weeks after DPC sensitization. Treatment specified: therapeutic diphenylcyclopropenone sensitization with weekly scalp DPC. Each CDR3 protein gets one entry after TCRdb re-called the RACE reads with MiXCR. The sample yields 35,000 to 45,000 distinct CDR3 sequences, around 10% seen once. The material sequenced was whole blood, taken in connection with sensitization to the hapten diphenylcyclopropenone (DPC). These receptors came from a woman aged 40-49 years with alopecia areata. Some clones in this sample may be carry-over from other donors' samples.

This clonotype was observed many times. The chain couples TRBV12-3 or TRBV12-4 to TRBJ2-3; 10 bases map to TRBD1. The CDR3 totals 17 residues. After removal of 6 bases from V and 2 bases from J, the junction contained 11 bases not matched to a gene. CDR3 nucleotides: TGTGCCAGCAGCCGGTTAAGGACAGGGGGTCTCACAGATACGCAGTATTTT. It specifies CASSRLRTGGLTDTQYF.

This clonotype was recorded at least ten times. This chain uses TRBV19 with TRBJ2-7; tentatively, D is TRBD1 (5 bases). V was pared by 7 bases and J by 2 bases, with 18 bases between. Germline V gene sequence: CDR1 LNHDA, CDR2 SQIVND (reference sequence). The CDR3 spans 15 residues. The CDR3 spells CASKPGTGATYEQYF. The CDR3 region has the DNA TGTGCCAGTAAGCCGGGCACAGGTGCGACCTACGAGCAGTACTTC.

CDR3 coding DNA: TGCAGTGCAACGACAGTTTTTGACACTGAAGCTTTCTTT. This gives the protein CSATTVFDTEAFF. V is TRBV20-1 and J is TRBJ1-1, with D tentatively TRBD1 (5 bases). V was shortened by 6 bases and J by 3 bases, with 14 bases between the two germline ends. CDR1 and CDR2 (germline): DFQATT, SNEGSKA (reference sequence). The CDR3 length is 13 residues.

In this sample, this clonotype turned up many times. This chain links TRBV7-9 with TRBJ2-5; 12 bases map to TRBD2. CDR1 SEHNR and CDR2 FQNEAQ come from the germline V gene (reference sequence). The CDR3 contains 17 residues. V was pared by 4 bases and J by 1 base, with 7 bases of the junction left unmatched. The CDR3, as DNA: TGTGCCAGCAGCTCGCCCCGGACTAGCGGGACCCAAGAGACCCAGTACTTC. It is translated as CASSSPRTSGTQETQYF. Filled out from reference TRBV7-9 and TRBJ2-5, the complete variable domain reads DTGVSQNPRHKITKRGQNVTFRCDPISEHNRLYWYRQTLGQGPEFLTYFQNEAQLEKSRLLSDRFSAERPKGSFSTLEIQRTEQGDSAMYLCASSSPRTSGTQETQYFGPGTRLLVL.

On this clonotype: A read error is possible here, since a much larger clone lies one base away. V usage is TRBV27 and J usage is TRBJ1-1; D not certain. The V end was cut by 2 bases, the J end by 3 bases, with 13 bases between. The CDR3 totals 15 residues. Looked up from germline, CDR1 is MNHEY and CDR2 is SMNVEV (reference sequence). For the CDR3, the DNA is TGTGCCAGCAGTTTAATAGGGAGTCGGGACACTGAAGCTTTCTTT. It encodes CASSLIGSRDTEAFF.

This clonotype was counted at least ten times. The CDR3: CSVDGTGEAFF. CDR3 DNA: TGCAGCGTTGACGGGACAGGAGAAGCTTTCTTT. The V and J genes are TRBV29-1 and TRBJ1-1; 8 bases map to TRBD1. The CDR3 is 11 residues long. The germline gives CDR1 SQVTM, CDR2 ANQGSEA. V shed 3 bases and J 8 bases; nucleotides not matched to a gene: 2.

In this sample, this clonotype turned up many times. The V call is TRBV6-1, the J call TRBJ2-2; 7 nucleotides match TRBD1. CDR1 MNHNS and CDR2 SASEGT come from the germline V gene. This CDR3 is built from 14 residues. Trimming cost V 4 bases and J 5 bases; bases outside gene matches: 4. The CDR3 region is CASSVQQGTGELFF. DNA for the CDR3: TGTGCCAGCAGTGTCCAACAGGGGACCGGGGAGCTGTTTTTT.

This clonotype is categorized as large (0.1 to 1%). The gene calls are TRBV4-2 and TRBJ2-7; D is unresolved. The germline gives CDR1 LGHNA, CDR2 YNFKEQ. The length of the CDR3 is 18 residues. The V and J ends lost 0 bases and 0 bases respectively, with 18 bases between them. CDR3 sequence: CASSQDPLGETSSYEQYF. The CDR3 DNA is TGTGCCAGCAGCCAAGATCCCCTCGGCGAGACGAGCTCCTACGAGCAGTACTTC.

This clonotype was observed a handful of times. CDR3: CASSQAGLGRLNTEAFF. The CDR3 DNA follows: TGTGCCAGCAGCCAAGCGGGGTTGGGCCGGTTGAACACTGAAGCTTTCTTT. This chain links TRBV4-2 with TRBJ1-1; no reliable D call. The CDR3 sequence is 17 residues long. CDR1 is LGHNA and CDR2 is YNFKEQ in the germline V gene. V lost 1 base, J lost 0 bases, and 15 bases lay in between.

This clonotype was seen ten or more times. The rearrangement joins TRBV20-1 to TRBJ2-7, with D perhaps matching TRBD1 (6 bases). Germline loops: CDR1 DFQATT, CDR2 SNEGSKA (reference sequence). Trimming shortened V by 3 bases and J by 0 bases, and 6 bases separated the two germline ends. The CDR3 runs 12 residues. The CDR3 sequence: CSARDSSYEQYF. CDR3 sequence (DNA): TGCAGTGCTAGGGACAGCTCCTACGAGCAGTACTTC.

This clonotype has at least ten counts. The rearrangement uses TRBV4-2 and TRBJ1-5; no clear D. The germline V and J ends were trimmed by 2 bases and 6 bases, with 11 bases remaining between them. This CDR3 is built from 14 residues. The germline CDR1 and CDR2 sequences are LGHNA and YNFKEQ. The CDR3 here is CASSQPGVSQPQHF. The CDR3 DNA is TGTGCCAGCAGCCAACCGGGCGTGAGTCAGCCCCAGCATTTT.

A few counts support this clonotype. V is TRBV7-2 and J is TRBJ2-7, with a weak D call TRBD1 (6 bases). The germline CDR1 and CDR2 sequences are SGHTA and FQGNSA. There are 12 residues in the CDR3. V was clipped by 2 bases and J by 5 bases, with 7 bases between them. This chain's CDR3 is CASSLNRDEQYF. For the CDR3, the DNA is TGTGCCAGCAGCTTAAACAGGGACGAGCAGTACTTC.

The V and J genes are TRBV9 and TRBJ1-6; TRBD1 might be the D (6 bases). Looked up from germline, CDR1 is SGDLS and CDR2 is YYNGEE. V gave up 4 bases and J gave up 7 bases, with 21 bases separating them. This CDR3 is 17 amino acids long. The CDR3, as DNA: TGTGCCAGCAGCCGACGAGGTAATGCAGGGGCAAATTCACCCCTCCACTTT. This sequence encodes CASSRRGNAGANSPLHF. Full variable domain (remainder filled in from reference TRBV9 and TRBJ1-6): DSGVTQTPKHLITATGQRVTLRCSPRSGDLSVYWYQQSLDQGLQFLIQYYNGEERAKGNILERFSAQQFPDLHSELNLSSLELGDSALYFCASSRRGNAGANSPLHFGNGTRLTVT.

This clonotype occurred many times. The chain has TRBV5-1 and TRBJ2-3; D ambiguous. V gave up 1 base and J gave up 4 bases, with 4 bases separating them. Germline CDR1 and CDR2: SGHRS and YFSETQ. This CDR3 contains 12 residues. CDR3 bases: TGCGCCAGCAGCTTGTCGGCAGATACGCAGTATTTT. Translating it yields CASSLSADTQYF.

There are many counts of this clonotype. This chain links TRBV30 with TRBJ2-1; D perhaps matches TRBD1 (6 bases). This CDR3 has 16 amino acids. V lost 2 bases to trimming and J lost 0 bases, with 14 bases between them. Germline values: CDR1 GTSNPN, CDR2 SVGIG (reference sequence). The CDR3 coding sequence is TGTGCCTGGAGTCGGACAGCTCTGAGCTCCTACAATGAGCAGTTCTTC. Translation gives CAWSRTALSSYNEQFF.

In its sample, this clonotype was seen many times. V usage is TRBV30 and J usage is TRBJ1-1; D perhaps matches TRBD1 (5 bases). This CDR3 has 14 amino acids. V dropped 3 bases and J dropped 3 bases, with 14 bases sitting between them. Per the germline V gene, CDR1 is GTSNPN and CDR2 is SVGIG (reference sequence). The CDR3 here is CAWSPGGRYTEAFF. The CDR3 bases are TGTGCCTGGAGCCCCGGGGGACGGTACACTGAAGCTTTCTTT.

Notes on this clonotype: A read error is possible here, since a much larger clone lies one base away. The V gene is TRBV29-1, the J gene TRBJ1-2; no definite D call. The CDR3 is made up of 15 amino acids. In germline, CDR1 is SQVTM, CDR2 ANQGSEA. Trimming pared 0 bases from V and 1 base from J, leaving 12 bases between. In DNA form, the CDR3 reads TGCAGCGTTGAAGATAAGGACGGCCTTAACTATGGCTACACCTTC. Translating it yields CSVEDKDGLNYGYTF. Filled out from reference TRBV29-1 and TRBJ1-2, the complete variable domain reads SAVISQKPSRDICQRGTSLTIQCQVDSQVTMMFWYRQQPGQSLTLIATANQGSEATYESGFVIDKFPISRPNLTFSTLTVSNMSPEDSSIYLCSVEDKDGLNYGYTFGSGTRLTVV.

Many counts were recorded for this clonotype. The J gene is TRBJ2-3, the V gene TRBV19; tentative D call: TRBD1 (6 bases). Trimming stripped 5 bases from V and 5 bases from J, with 20 bases between. CDR1 and CDR2 (germline): LNHDA, SQIVND (reference sequence). This CDR3 region has 16 residues. This CDR3 is CASSANPGTLEDTQYF. The CDR3 DNA is TGTGCCAGTAGTGCTAACCCCGGGACATTGGAAGATACGCAGTATTTT.

Many counts were recorded for this clonotype. The chain has TRBV20-1 and TRBJ2-7; TRBD2 aligns across 7 bases. Trimming took 4 bases from V and 2 from J; bases not matched to a gene: 8. This CDR3 comprises 14 residues. Germline V gene sequence: CDR1 DFQATT, CDR2 SNEGSKA (reference sequence). The CDR3 sequence is CSANSGGPTYEQYF. For the CDR3, the DNA is TGCAGTGCTAATTCGGGGGGTCCTACCTACGAGCAGTACTTC.

This chain connects TRBV7-9 to TRBJ2-5, with TRBD1 matching over 10 bases. Looked up from germline, CDR1 is SEHNR and CDR2 is FQNEAQ (reference sequence). There are 15 residues in the CDR3. The junction had 7 bases not matched to a gene; V was cut back by 4 bases and J by 5 bases. The CDR3 nucleotides read TGTGCCAGCAGCTCTCCGGGACAGGGGATGGAGACCCAGTACTTC. It translates to CASSSPGQGMETQYF.

A word on this clonotype: This could be a read error, since a much larger clone is one nucleotide away. The CDR3 spells CTSSLAGGVQPQHF. In nucleotides, the CDR3 is TGTACCAGCAGTTTAGCAGGGGGTGTTCAGCCCCAGCATTTT. The V call is TRBV12-3 or TRBV12-4, the J call TRBJ1-5; 7 bases map to TRBD1. The CDR3 contains 14 residues.

This clonotype was counted many times. This chain joins TRBV6-1 and TRBJ1-2, with 10 bases lining up with TRBD1. Unmatched junction bases numbered 7, after V lost 5 bases and J lost 4 bases. This CDR3 is 15 amino acids long. The germline gives CDR1 MNHNS, CDR2 SASEGT. The CDR3 region is CASSPGQGWGYGYTF. In DNA, the CDR3 is TGTGCCAGCAGTCCGGGACAGGGGTGGGGCTATGGCTACACCTTC.

This clonotype was seen many times. J is TRBJ1-5 and V is TRBV20-1; D is unresolved. The CDR3 has 12 amino acids. V was trimmed by 6 bases and J by 4 bases, leaving 10 bases between them. Germline CDR1 is DFQATT and CDR2 is SNEGSKA (reference sequence). The CDR3 sequence is CSAGQANQPQHF. CDR3 sequence (DNA): TGCAGTGCAGGGCAGGCGAATCAGCCCCAGCATTTT.